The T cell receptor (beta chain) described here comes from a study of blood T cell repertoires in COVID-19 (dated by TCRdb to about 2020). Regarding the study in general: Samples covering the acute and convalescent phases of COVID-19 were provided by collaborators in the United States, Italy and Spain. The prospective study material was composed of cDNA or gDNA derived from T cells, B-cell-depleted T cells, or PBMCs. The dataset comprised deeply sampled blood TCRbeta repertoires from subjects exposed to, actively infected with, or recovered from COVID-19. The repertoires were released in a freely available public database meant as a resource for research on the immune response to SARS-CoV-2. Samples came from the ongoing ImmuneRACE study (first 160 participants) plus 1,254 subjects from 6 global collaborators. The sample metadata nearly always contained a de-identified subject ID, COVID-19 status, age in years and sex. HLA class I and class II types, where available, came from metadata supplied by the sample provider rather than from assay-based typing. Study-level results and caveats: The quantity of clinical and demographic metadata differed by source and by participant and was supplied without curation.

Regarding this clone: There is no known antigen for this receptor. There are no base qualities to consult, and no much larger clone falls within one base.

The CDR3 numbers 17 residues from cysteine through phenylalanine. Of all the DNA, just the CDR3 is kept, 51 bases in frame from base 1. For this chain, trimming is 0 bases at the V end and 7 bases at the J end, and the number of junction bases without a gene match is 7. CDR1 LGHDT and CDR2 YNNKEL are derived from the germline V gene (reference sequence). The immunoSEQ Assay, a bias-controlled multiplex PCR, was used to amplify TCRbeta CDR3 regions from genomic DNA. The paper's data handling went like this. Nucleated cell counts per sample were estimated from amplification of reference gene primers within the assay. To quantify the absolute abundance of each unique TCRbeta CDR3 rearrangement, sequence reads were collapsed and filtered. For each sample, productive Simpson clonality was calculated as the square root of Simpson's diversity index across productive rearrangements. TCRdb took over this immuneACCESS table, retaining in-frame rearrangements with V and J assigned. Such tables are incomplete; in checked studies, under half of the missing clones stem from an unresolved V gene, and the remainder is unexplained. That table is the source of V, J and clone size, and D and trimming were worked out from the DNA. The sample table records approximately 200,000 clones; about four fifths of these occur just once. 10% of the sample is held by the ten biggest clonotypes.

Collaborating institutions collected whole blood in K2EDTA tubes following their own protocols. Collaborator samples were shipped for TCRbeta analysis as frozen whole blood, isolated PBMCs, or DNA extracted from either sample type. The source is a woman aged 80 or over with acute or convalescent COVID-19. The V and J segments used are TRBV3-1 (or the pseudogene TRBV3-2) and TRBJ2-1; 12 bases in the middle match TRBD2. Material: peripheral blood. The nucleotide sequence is TGTGCCAGCAGCCAAGATCTGGCTAGCGGGGGGGCGAATGAGCAGTTCTTC. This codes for CASSQDLASGGANEQFF.